A single sample is the source of the 22 T cell receptor beta chains below, sequenced in a study of cytomegalovirus exposure and HLA in healthy donors. Primers: 60 Vbeta forward and 13 Jbeta reverse. Using immunoSEQ multiplex PCR, the repertoire was profiled, and TCRdb retains in-frame clones only, with some absent. The repertoire holds about 180,000 clones, with almost 80% as singletons. Sequencing was performed on PBMCs. All receptors derive from a middle-aged man in good health and CMV-seropositive.

The gene calls are TRBV28 and TRBJ2-7; 7 nucleotides match TRBD2. With 5 bases clipped from V and 7 bases from J, the junction kept 11 bases outside the gene matches. Germline lookup yields CDR1 MDHEN and CDR2 SYDVKM. The CDR3 spans 14 residues. CDR3 DNA sequence: TGTGCCAGCAGTGCCGGGACTACACGATTGGAGCAGTACTTC. Its protein is CASSAGTTRLEQYF.

The chain employs TRBV7-2 and TRBJ2-3; possibly TRBD2 for D (5 bases). CDR1 and CDR2 from the germline V gene are SGHTA and FQGNSA. With 1 base removed from V and 1 base from J, the gap between germline ends came to 9 bases. The CDR3 is 15 amino acids. CDR3 loop: CASSLVAGGTDTQYF. CDR3 nucleotide sequence: TGTGCCAGCAGCTTAGTGGCGGGCGGCACAGATACGCAGTATTTT.

This rearrangement joins TRBV28 to TRBJ1-2; D call uncertain. Germline lookup yields CDR1 MDHEN and CDR2 SYDVKM. This CDR3 is built from 12 residues. Trimming shortened V by 7 bases and J by 5 bases, and 11 bases separated the two germline ends. Written as DNA, the CDR3 is TGTGCCAGCACCCCGGAGGGATATGGCTACACCTTC. Its translation is CASTPEGYGYTF.

The chain combines TRBV10-2 with TRBJ2-1; possibly TRBD2 for D (5 bases). Trimming cost V 8 bases and J 2 bases, with 13 bases left between them. Germline V gene lookup returns CDR1 WSHSY and CDR2 SAAADI. The CDR3 contains 14 residues. The CDR3 loop reads CASLPADAYNEQFF. The CDR3 bases are TGCGCCAGCCTCCCAGCGGATGCCTACAATGAGCAGTTCTTC.

This clone was counted a few times. The rearrangement uses TRBV5-4 and TRBJ2-1, with TRBD2 identical over 10 bases. J was trimmed by 5 bases and V by 4 bases; bases with no gene match: 6. Germline lookup yields CDR1 SGHNT and CDR2 YYREEE (reference sequence). The CDR3 covers 15 residues. CDR3 DNA sequence: TGTGCCAGCAGCACCAGCGGGAGGGCCGACAATGAGCAGTTCTTC. Its protein product is CASSTSGRADNEQFF. The entire variable domain, with the rest obtained from reference TRBV5-4 and TRBJ2-1, is as follows: ETGVTQSPTHLIKTRGQQVTLRCSSQSGHNTVSWYQQALGQGPQFIFQYYREEENGRGNFPPRFSGLQFPNYSSELNVNALELDDSALYLCASSTSGRADNEQFFGPGTRLTVL.

The gene calls are TRBV11-2 and TRBJ2-1; 12 positions match TRBD2. The germline gives CDR1 SGHAT, CDR2 FQNNGV. The CDR3 covers 15 residues. Losses at the gene ends were 3 bases for V and 7 bases for J; bases not matched to a gene: 4. CDR3 nucleotides: TGTGCCAGCAGCTTGACTAGCGGGAGATGGAATGAGCAGTTCTTC. Its translation: CASSLTSGRWNEQFF.

The chain recombines TRBV15 with TRBJ1-1; maybe TRBD1 (6 bases). CDR3 size: 14 residues. Germline V gene data show CDR1 as LNHNV and CDR2 as YYDKDF (reference sequence). Trimming took 9 bases from V and 1 from J, leaving 15 bases between them. The CDR3 region is CATSGRRGNTEAFF. CDR3 sequence (DNA): TGTGCCACAAGTGGTCGCAGGGGGAACACTGAAGCTTTCTTT.

As concerns this clone: Germline and junction disagree at one end, which may indicate a read error. The DNA for the CDR3 is TGTGCCAGCAGCTTAGACGACAACGAGCAGTTCTTC. Amino acids: CASSLDDNEQFF. The rearrangement joins TRBV5-4 to TRBJ2-7, with D unresolved. The DNA matches TRBJ2-1 better at its end, which makes the J call doubtful. Germline CDR1 and CDR2: SGHNT and YYREEE (reference sequence). The CDR3 runs 12 residues.

The J gene is TRBJ2-3, the V gene TRBV7-2, with D unresolved. Per germline, CDR1 SGHTA and CDR2 FQGNSA. Trimming pared 2 bases from V and 3 bases from J, leaving 9 bases between. CDR3 length equals 14 residues. The CDR3 reads CASSLYLRTDTQYF. Here the CDR3 DNA reads TGTGCCAGCAGCTTATACCTACGGACAGATACGCAGTATTTT.

A single count supports this clone. The rearrangement joins TRBV15 to TRBJ2-7, with 8 bases that match TRBD1. The CDR3 is 15 residues long. Trimming cost V 6 bases and J 4 bases; bases outside gene matches: 11. CDR1 and CDR2 from the germline V gene are LNHNV and YYDKDF (reference sequence). The CDR3: CATSRTGRGVYEQYF. CDR3 nucleotide sequence: TGTGCCACCAGTCGGACAGGGAGAGGGGTTTACGAGCAGTACTTC.

The chain has TRBV11-2 and TRBJ2-3; no reliable D call. Trimming removed 5 bases at V and 0 bases at J, with 9 bases between. Germline CDR1 SGHAT, CDR2 FQNNGV. The CDR3 is 14 residues long. The CDR3 loop reads CASSPMRSTDTQYF. CDR3 nucleotides: TGTGCCAGCAGCCCCATGAGAAGCACAGATACGCAGTATTTT.

The V and J genes are TRBV19 and TRBJ2-7; 7 positions agree with TRBD1. V lost 5 bases to trimming and J lost 0 bases; unmatched junction nucleotides: 7. In germline, CDR1 is LNHDA, CDR2 SQIVND (reference sequence). This CDR3 is built from 15 residues. For the CDR3, the DNA is TGTGCCAGTAGTTTCCGCAGGGGGATCTCCTACGAGCAGTACTTC. Amino acids: CASSFRRGISYEQYF.

This sequence joins TRBV29-1 and TRBJ1-6; 8 bases match TRBD1. Germline V gene data show CDR1 as SQVTM and CDR2 as ANQGSEA. This CDR3 spans 13 amino acids. Unmatched junction bases numbered 4, after V lost 6 bases and J lost 6 bases. CDR3 protein: CSVRTGTNSPLHF. In nucleotides, the CDR3 is TGCAGCGTCCGGACAGGGACTAATTCACCCCTCCACTTT.

The chain employs TRBV19 and TRBJ1-2; TRBD1 matches 9 bases. V was clipped by 6 bases and J by 4 bases; unmatched bases: 12. CDR3 length: 16 residues. The V gene's germline CDR1 is LNHDA and CDR2 SQIVND (reference sequence). The CDR3 coding sequence is TGTGCCAGTAGCAAACAGGGGGCAGTTTTAATCTATGGCTACACCTTC. Its translation: CASSKQGAVLIYGYTF.

This clone was seen a handful of times. This chain uses TRBV10-3 with TRBJ2-7; 11 nucleotides match TRBD1. The CDR3 spans 13 residues. Germline V gene lookup returns CDR1 ENHRY and CDR2 SYGVKD. V gave up 6 bases and J gave up 4 bases; unmatched junction bases: 2. This chain's CDR3 is CAIRRDRGYEQYF. The CDR3 nucleotides read TGTGCCATCAGGAGGGACAGGGGGTACGAGCAGTACTTC.

The rearrangement uses TRBV9 and TRBJ2-7; D is unclear. CDR1 is SGDLS, CDR2 YYNGEE, per germline. The V gene lost 0 bases and the J gene lost 6 bases, with 13 bases spanning the gap. The CDR3 extends over 14 amino acids. CDR3 sequence: CASSVGGGVFEQYF. The CDR3 nucleotides read TGTGCCAGCAGCGTAGGTGGTGGAGTGTTCGAGCAGTACTTC.

The CDR3 DNA reads TGTGCCAGCAGCCAAGAAGAGGGCCGTCGCCAGTACTTC. It codes for CASSQEEGRRQYF. The chain uses TRBV14 and TRBJ2-7; possibly TRBD2 for D (5 bases). V was shortened by 0 bases and J by 10 bases, with 13 bases between the two germline ends. The CDR3 covers 13 residues. CDR1 and CDR2 from the germline V gene are SGHDN and FVKESK.

The chain joins TRBV11-3 to TRBJ2-3, with TRBD2 matching over 8 bases. CDR3 length: 16 amino acids. V shed 5 bases and J 2 bases; nucleotides not matched to a gene: 9. Germline loops: CDR1 SGHNT, CDR2 YENEEA. In DNA, the CDR3 is TGTGCCAGCAGCCCCCTTTGGCGGGAGGACACAGATACGCAGTATTTT. Amino acid sequence: CASSPLWREDTDTQYF.

This sequence joins TRBV5-8 and TRBJ2-5; 9 bases map to TRBD1. CDR3 length: 16 amino acids. The trim removed 6 bases at V and 2 bases at J, leaving 11 bases unmatched. Germline CDR1 SGHTS, CDR2 YDEGEE. CDR3 sequence (DNA): TGTGCCAGCACCAGTGCTTGGGGGACAGGGCAAGAGACCCAGTACTTC. Translating it yields CASTSAWGTGQETQYF.

This clone was counted a few times. This chain connects TRBV2 to TRBJ2-7; 8 nucleotides align to TRBD1. This CDR3 spans 15 amino acids. Per germline, CDR1 SNHLY and CDR2 FYNNEI. Germline trimming cut 9 bases from V and 2 bases from J; bases unmatched to any gene: 12. The CDR3 nucleotides read TGTGCCAGTGGGATCGGGACAGGAGGGACCTACGAGCAGTACTTC. Encoded protein: CASGIGTGGTYEQYF.

The chain has TRBV9 and TRBJ2-1, with TRBD2 matching 11 bases. CDR1 is SGDLS, CDR2 YYNGEE, per germline. The ends lost 0 bases at V and 8 bases at J; junction bases unmatched: 7. This CDR3 contains 16 residues. Here the CDR3 reads CASSVVRLAGFDEQFF. DNA for the CDR3: TGTGCCAGCAGCGTAGTGAGACTAGCGGGATTCGATGAGCAGTTCTTC.

This rearrangement joins TRBV2 to TRBJ2-1; TRBD1 matches 7 bases. Germline assignment: CDR1 SNHLY and CDR2 FYNNEI. The CDR3 has 14 residues. The V gene end was trimmed by 8 bases and the J gene end by 4 bases; junction bases not matched to a gene: 8. The chain's CDR3 is CASPPGQLYNEQFF. The CDR3 DNA reads TGTGCCAGCCCCCCGGGACAGCTATACAATGAGCAGTTCTTC.